The present T cell receptor (beta chain) was sequenced within a study of blood T cells in healthy people across ages. This clonotype occurred a few times. The length of the CDR3 is 16 residues. CDR1 is SGHRS and CDR2 is YFSETQ in the germline V gene. Trimming removed 4 bases at V and 0 bases at J, with 11 bases between. Combining a sample-barcoded 5' primer with a J-beta primer mix, a second PCR ran for roughly 7 to 11 cycles. TCRdb reanalysed the 5' RACE reads using MiXCR and keeps one entry per CDR3 protein. The sample holds hundreds of thousands of distinct CDR3 sequences, about 53% seen once. The clonotype comes from a man aged 55-75 years in good health. Sequencing was performed on blood. The rearrangement joins TRBV5-1 to TRBJ2-6; D might be TRBD2 (5 bases). CDR3 nucleotide sequence: TGCGCCAGCAGCCCGGGGAGCCTCTCTGGGGCCAACGTCCTGACTTTC. Translated: CASSPGSLSGANVLTF.